Listed here are 13 T cell receptor beta chains from one sample, sequenced in a study of shared clonotypes between healthy human individuals. The data were produced by immunoSEQ multiplex PCR, yet TCRdb's version contains in-frame clones alone and is incomplete. The sample includes approximately 82,000 clones, about 65% seen only once; the top ten take under 65%. The sequenced sample consisted of memory CD8+ T cells sorted from blood. Subset indicated: CD45RO+ cells pooled with CCR7-negative TemRA cells. The origin of the receptors is a man aged 25-45 years in good health.

DNA of the CDR3: TGTGCCAGCAGTGATCGACAGTTTGGGGAAAAACTGTTTTTT. Translated, it gives CASSDRQFGEKLFF. The chain carries TRBV6-1 and TRBJ1-4, with a possible D match to TRBD1 (5 bases). In germline, CDR1 is MNHNS, CDR2 SASEGT. V lost 3 bases and J 8 bases, leaving 13 bases between the germline ends. The CDR3 covers 14 residues.

This chain connects TRBV14 to TRBJ2-7; D gene unclear. The CDR3 runs to 12 residues. CDR1 is SGHDN, CDR2 FVKESK, per germline. The V and J ends lost 1 base and 4 bases respectively, with 5 bases between them. CDR3 region: CASSQVLYEQYF. The CDR3 nucleotides are TGTGCCAGCAGCCAAGTTCTTTACGAGCAGTACTTC. Drawing the rest from reference TRBV14 and TRBJ2-7, the complete variable domain is EAGVTQFPSHSVIEKGQTVTLRCDPISGHDNLYWYRRVMGKEIKFLLHFVKESKQDESGMPNNRFLAERTGGTYSTLKVQPAELEDSGVYFCASSQVLYEQYFGPGTRLTVT.

The chain links TRBV7-9 to TRBJ2-1; perhaps TRBD1 as D (6 bases). Trimming pared 5 bases from V and 5 bases from J, leaving 16 bases between. Germline-derived CDR1 and CDR2 are SEHNR and FQNEAQ (reference sequence). The CDR3 is 15 amino acids. The CDR3: CASSNRAYSDNEQFF. CDR3 nucleotide sequence: TGTGCCAGCAGCAACAGGGCTTATTCCGACAATGAGCAGTTCTTC.

Concerning this clone itself: A far larger clone is one base from this, pointing to a likely read error. The chain has TRBV6-1 and TRBJ2-1, with D perhaps TRBD2 (5 bases). CDR1 and CDR2 from the germline V gene are MNHNS and SASEGT. CDR3 length equals 14 residues. V lost 7 bases and J 6 bases, leaving 16 bases between the germline ends. The CDR3 sequence: CASIGPGESNEQFF. In DNA form, the CDR3 reads TGTGCCAGCATTGGACCCGGGGAGAGCAATGAGCAGTTCTTC.

The rearrangement links TRBV29-1 to TRBJ2-3; TRBD1 might be the D (5 bases). V gave up 2 bases and J gave up 3 bases, with 15 bases separating them. Germline CDR1 and CDR2: SQVTM and ANQGSEA. The CDR3 runs 15 residues. The CDR3 bases are TGCAGCGTTGAATCATCAGGGTACGGGACAGATACGCAGTATTTT. It yields the protein CSVESSGYGTDTQYF.

This rearrangement joins TRBV11-3 to TRBJ2-7; 10 bases line up with TRBD2. The germline V gene encodes CDR1 SGHNT and CDR2 YENEEA. The V segment lost 5 bases and the J segment 2 bases; nucleotides outside the gene matches: 6. The CDR3 sequence is 15 residues long. The CDR3 region is CASSVSGRPTYEQYF. In DNA, the CDR3 is TGTGCCAGCAGCGTTAGCGGGAGGCCCACCTACGAGCAGTACTTC.

This clone was detected only a few times. The chain couples TRBV5-6 to TRBJ1-2, with D uncertain. The CDR3 sequence is 13 residues long. Germline V CDR1 and CDR2: SGHDT, YYEEEE. V was clipped by 1 base and J by 3 bases, with 7 bases between them. The CDR3 DNA reads TGTGCCAGCAGCTTGAACGCGGACTATGGCTACACCTTC. Translating it yields CASSLNADYGYTF.

The rearrangement uses TRBV7-9 and TRBJ2-2; D is perhaps TRBD2 (6 bases). The germline gives CDR1 SEHNR, CDR2 FQNEAQ (reference sequence). The V gene lost 5 bases and the J gene lost 5 bases, with 12 bases spanning the gap. The length of the CDR3 is 14 residues. The CDR3 nucleotides read TGTGCCAGCAGCGTCGGCGGGGATACCGGGGAGCTGTTTTTT. Amino acids: CASSVGGDTGELFF.

The table lists this clone with a count of one. The chain is built from TRBV28 and TRBJ1-1, with a weak D call TRBD1 (6 bases). Trimming removed 6 bases at V and 0 bases at J, with 14 bases between. Germline V CDR1 and CDR2: MDHEN, SYDVKM. The CDR3 consists of 15 residues. CDR3 sequence: CASSRGGTMNTEAFF. CDR3 nucleotide sequence: TGTGCCAGCAGCCGTGGAGGGACAATGAACACTGAAGCTTTCTTT.

The genes are TRBV6-1 and TRBJ2-5, with TRBD2 matching 11 bases. The ends lost 4 bases at V and 5 bases at J; junction bases unmatched: 9. From germline, CDR1 is MNHNS and CDR2 SASEGT. This CDR3 is 16 amino acids long. In DNA, the CDR3 is TGTGCCAGCAGTGGGGGGCGACTAGCGGGACGGGAGACCCAGTACTTC. Its protein product is CASSGGRLAGRETQYF.

The genes are TRBV15 and TRBJ1-1, with 7 bases identical to TRBD1. The CDR3 extends over 12 amino acids. Germline CDR1 is LNHNV and CDR2 is YYDKDF (reference sequence). J gave up 8 bases and V 5 bases, and 5 bases lay outside the gene matches. The CDR3 here is CATSARDREAFF. CDR3 in DNA: TGTGCCACCAGCGCCCGGGACAGAGAAGCTTTCTTT. Full variable domain (rest looked up from reference TRBV15 and TRBJ1-1): DAMVIQNPRYQVTQFGKPVTLSCSQTLNHNVMYWYQQKSSQAPKLLFHYYDKDFNNEADTPDNFQSRRPNTSFCFLDIRSPGLGDTAMYLCATSARDREAFFGQGTRLTVV.

This clone has a handful of counts. The rearrangement links TRBV28 to TRBJ2-1; D not certain. The ends were cut back, 4 bases at V and 4 bases at J, with 11 bases in the middle. Per the germline V gene, CDR1 is MDHEN and CDR2 is SYDVKM. The CDR3 is made up of 14 amino acids. This CDR3 reads CASSSIDTYNEQFF. CDR3 bases: TGTGCCAGCAGTTCTATTGACACATACAATGAGCAGTTCTTC.

Details on this clone: One junction end does not reproduce the germline sequence, and a read error may be involved. J is TRBJ2-7 and V is TRBV7-2; 13 nucleotides align to TRBD2. CDR3 length: 12 amino acids. From germline, CDR1 is SGHTA and CDR2 FQGNSA. Here the CDR3 reads CASSITSGRANF. The CDR3 DNA follows: TGTGCCAGCAGCATCACTAGCGGGAGGGCTAACTTC.